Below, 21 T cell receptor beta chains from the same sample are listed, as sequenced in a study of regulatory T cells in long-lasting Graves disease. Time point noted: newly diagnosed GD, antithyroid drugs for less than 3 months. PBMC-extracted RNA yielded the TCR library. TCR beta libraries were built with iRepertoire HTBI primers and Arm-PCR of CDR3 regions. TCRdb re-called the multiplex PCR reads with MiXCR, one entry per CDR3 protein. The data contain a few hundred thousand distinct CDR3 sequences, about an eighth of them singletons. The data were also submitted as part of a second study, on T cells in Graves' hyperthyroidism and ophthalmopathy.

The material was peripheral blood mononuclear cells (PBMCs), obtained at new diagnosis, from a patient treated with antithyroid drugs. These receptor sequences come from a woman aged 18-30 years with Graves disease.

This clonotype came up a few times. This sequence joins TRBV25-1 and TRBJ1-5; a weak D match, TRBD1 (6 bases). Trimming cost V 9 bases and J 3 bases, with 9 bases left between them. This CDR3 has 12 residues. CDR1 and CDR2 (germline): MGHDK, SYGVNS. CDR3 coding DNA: TGTGCCAGTGGACAGTACAATCAGCCCCAGCATTTT. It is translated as CASGQYNQPQHF.

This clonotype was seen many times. Here the CDR3 reads CASSDPRGENQPQHF. DNA for the CDR3: TGTGCCAGCAGCGATCCGAGGGGGGAGAATCAGCCCCAGCATTTT. This chain uses TRBV12-3 or TRBV12-4 with TRBJ1-5; a possible D gene is TRBD1 (6 bases). V lost 6 bases, J lost 4 bases, and 16 bases lay in between. The CDR3 loop spans 15 amino acids.

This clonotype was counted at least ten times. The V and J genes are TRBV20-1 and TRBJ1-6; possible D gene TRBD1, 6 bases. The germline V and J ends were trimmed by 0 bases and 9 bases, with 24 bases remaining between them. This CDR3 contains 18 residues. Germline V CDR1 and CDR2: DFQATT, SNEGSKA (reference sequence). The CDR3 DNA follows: TGCAGTGCTAGAGATGTGGGGGCGAACGGTTCACCTGCTTCACCCCTCCACTTT. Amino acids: CSARDVGANGSPASPLHF.

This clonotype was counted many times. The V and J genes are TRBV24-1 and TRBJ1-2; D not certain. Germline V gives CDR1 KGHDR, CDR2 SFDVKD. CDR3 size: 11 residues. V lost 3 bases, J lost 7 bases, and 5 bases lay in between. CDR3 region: CATSDGFGYTF. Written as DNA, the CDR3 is TGTGCCACCAGTGATGGATTTGGCTACACCTTC.

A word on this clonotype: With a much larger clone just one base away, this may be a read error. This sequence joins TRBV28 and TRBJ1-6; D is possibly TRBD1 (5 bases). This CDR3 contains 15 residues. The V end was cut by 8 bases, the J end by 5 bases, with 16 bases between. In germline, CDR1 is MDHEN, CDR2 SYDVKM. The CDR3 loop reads CASRDDSGNNSPLHF. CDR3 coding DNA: TGTGCCAGCCGCGACGACAGTGGCAATAATTCACCCCTCCACTTT.

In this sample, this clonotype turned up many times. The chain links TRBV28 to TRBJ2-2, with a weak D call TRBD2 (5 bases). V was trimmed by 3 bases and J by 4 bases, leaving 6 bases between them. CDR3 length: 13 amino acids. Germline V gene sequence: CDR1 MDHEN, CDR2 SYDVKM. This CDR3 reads CASSFSATGELFF. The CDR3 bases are TGTGCCAGCAGTTTTAGCGCCACCGGGGAGCTGTTTTTT.

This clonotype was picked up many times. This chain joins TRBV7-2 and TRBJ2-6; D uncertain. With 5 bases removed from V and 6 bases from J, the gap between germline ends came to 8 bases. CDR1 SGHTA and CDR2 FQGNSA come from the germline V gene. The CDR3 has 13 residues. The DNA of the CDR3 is TGTGCCAGCAGCACCGCTTCGGCCAACGTCCTGACTTTC. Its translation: CASSTASANVLTF.

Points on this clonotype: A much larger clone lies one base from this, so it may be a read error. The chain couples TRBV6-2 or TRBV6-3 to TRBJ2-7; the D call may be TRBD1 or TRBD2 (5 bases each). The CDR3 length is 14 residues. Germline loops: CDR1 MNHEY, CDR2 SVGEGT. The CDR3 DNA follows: TGTACCAGCAGTTACGGGGACGGTAATTACGAGCAGTACTTC. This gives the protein CTSSYGDGNYEQYF.

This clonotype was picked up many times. The CDR3 bases are TGCGCCAGCAGCTTGGCAGGGGCCCCCAACCCTTCACCCCTCCACTTT. It is translated as CASSLAGAPNPSPLHF. The chain links TRBV5-1 to TRBJ1-6; TRBD1 is a possible D gene (6 bases). The CDR3 spans 16 residues. Between the trimmed V and J ends, which lost 0 bases and 9 bases, there was a span of 16 bases. CDR1 is SGHRS and CDR2 is YFSETQ in the germline V gene.

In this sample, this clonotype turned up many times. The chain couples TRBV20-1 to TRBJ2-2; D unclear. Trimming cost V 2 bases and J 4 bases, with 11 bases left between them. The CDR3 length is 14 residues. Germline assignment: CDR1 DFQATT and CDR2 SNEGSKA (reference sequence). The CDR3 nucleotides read TGCAGTGCTAGAATATTGGCGCCCACCGGGGAGCTGTTTTTT. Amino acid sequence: CSARILAPTGELFF.

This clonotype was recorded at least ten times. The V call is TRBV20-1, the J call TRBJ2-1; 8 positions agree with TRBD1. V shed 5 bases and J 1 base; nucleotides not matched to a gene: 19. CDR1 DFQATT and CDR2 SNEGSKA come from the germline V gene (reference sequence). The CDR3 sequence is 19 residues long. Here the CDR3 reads CSAPHRTGKYQGSYNEQFF. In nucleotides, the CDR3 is TGCAGTGCTCCACACAGGACAGGGAAGTATCAGGGGTCCTACAATGAGCAGTTCTTC.

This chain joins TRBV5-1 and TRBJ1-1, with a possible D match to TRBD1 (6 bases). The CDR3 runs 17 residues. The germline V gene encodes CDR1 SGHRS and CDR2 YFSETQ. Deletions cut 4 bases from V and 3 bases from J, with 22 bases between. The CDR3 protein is CASSLLPTGEGYTEAFF. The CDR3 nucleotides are TGCGCCAGCAGCCTATTACCGACAGGCGAAGGTTACACTGAAGCTTTCTTT.

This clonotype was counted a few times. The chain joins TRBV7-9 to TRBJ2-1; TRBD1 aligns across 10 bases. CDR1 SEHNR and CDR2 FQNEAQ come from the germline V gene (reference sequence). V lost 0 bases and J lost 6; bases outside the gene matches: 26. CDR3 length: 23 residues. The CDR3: CASSLARSFGGQGPSFFGNEQFF. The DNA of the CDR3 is TGTGCCAGCAGCTTAGCGCGGTCATTCGGGGGACAGGGGCCCTCCTTCTTCGGCAATGAGCAGTTCTTC.

The CDR3: CASSLSNRDLSYEQYF. The CDR3 region has the DNA TGTGCCAGCAGCTTGTCGAACAGGGACCTATCCTACGAGCAGTACTTC. The chain recombines TRBV5-8 with TRBJ2-7; a weak D match, TRBD1 (6 bases). The V end lost 1 base, the J end lost 1 base, and 15 bases lay between the germline ends. The V gene's germline CDR1 is SGHTS and CDR2 YDEGEE. The CDR3 has 16 amino acids.

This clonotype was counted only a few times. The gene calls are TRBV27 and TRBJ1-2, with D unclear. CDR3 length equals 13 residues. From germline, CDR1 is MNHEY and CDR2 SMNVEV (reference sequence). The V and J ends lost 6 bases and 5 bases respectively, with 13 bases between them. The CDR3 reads CASSPGRDYGYTF. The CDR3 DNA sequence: TGTGCCAGCAGCCCTGGGAGGGATTATGGCTACACCTTC.

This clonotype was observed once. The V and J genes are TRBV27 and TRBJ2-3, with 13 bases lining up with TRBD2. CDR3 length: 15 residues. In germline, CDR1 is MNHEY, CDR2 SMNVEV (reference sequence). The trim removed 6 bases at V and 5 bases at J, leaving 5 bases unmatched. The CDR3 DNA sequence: TGTGCCAGCAGCAGGACTAGCGGGAGACAAGATACGCAGTATTTT. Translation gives CASSRTSGRQDTQYF.

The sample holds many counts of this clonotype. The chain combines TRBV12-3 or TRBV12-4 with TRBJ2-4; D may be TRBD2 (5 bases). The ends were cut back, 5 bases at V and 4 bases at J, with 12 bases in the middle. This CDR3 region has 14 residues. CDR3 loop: CASSPVAGKNIQYF. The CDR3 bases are TGTGCCAGCAGTCCAGTTGCGGGTAAAAACATTCAGTACTTC.

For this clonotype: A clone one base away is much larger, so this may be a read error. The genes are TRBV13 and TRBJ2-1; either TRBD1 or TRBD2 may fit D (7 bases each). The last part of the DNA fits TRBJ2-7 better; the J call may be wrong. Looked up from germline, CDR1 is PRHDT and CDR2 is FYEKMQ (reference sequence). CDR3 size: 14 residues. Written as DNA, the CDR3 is TGTGCCAGCAGTTCACAGGGGAGGGGTAATGAGCAGTACTTC. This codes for CASSSQGRGNEQYF.

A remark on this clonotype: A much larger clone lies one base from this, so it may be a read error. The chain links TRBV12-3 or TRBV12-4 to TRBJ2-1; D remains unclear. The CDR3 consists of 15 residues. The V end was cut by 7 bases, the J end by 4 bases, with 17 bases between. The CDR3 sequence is CASTVFVFPYNEQFF. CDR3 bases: TGTGCCAGCACCGTCTTCGTATTCCCTTACAATGAGCAGTTCTTC.

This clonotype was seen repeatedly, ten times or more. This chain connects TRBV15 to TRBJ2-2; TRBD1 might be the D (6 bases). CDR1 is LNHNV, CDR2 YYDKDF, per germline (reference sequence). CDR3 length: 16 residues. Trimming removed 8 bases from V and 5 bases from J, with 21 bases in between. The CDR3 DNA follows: TGTGCCACCTTCAGTTCGGCGGCCCAGGGGACCGGGGAGCTGTTTTTT. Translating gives CATFSSAAQGTGELFF.

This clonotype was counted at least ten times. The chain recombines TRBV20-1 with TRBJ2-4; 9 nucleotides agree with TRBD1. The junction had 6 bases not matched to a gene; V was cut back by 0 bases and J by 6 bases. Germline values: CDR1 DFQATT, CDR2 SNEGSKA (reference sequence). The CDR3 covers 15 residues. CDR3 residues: CSARDLRQGGNIQYF. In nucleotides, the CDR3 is TGCAGTGCTAGAGACCTCAGACAGGGGGGAAACATTCAGTACTTC.